The 28 T cell receptor beta chains reported below all come from one sample, sequenced in a study of pediatric ulcerative colitis. Sequencing was performed with immunoSEQ multiplex PCR; in TCRdb, only in-frame clones are kept and a portion is missing. The data show 57,000 or so clones, about 87% seen once. The specimen sequenced was blood. The receptors derive from a boy aged 10-17 years who was a control in a study of pediatric ulcerative colitis.

The CDR3 DNA is TGTGCCATCAGTGAGTTTCACAGGCTCTACGAGCAGTACTTC. Protein sequence: CAISEFHRLYEQYF. V and J are TRBV10-3 and TRBJ2-7, with D maybe TRBD1 (5 bases). Per the germline V gene, CDR1 is ENHRY and CDR2 is SYGVKD. The CDR3 spans 14 residues. V shed 1 base and J shed 3 bases, with 10 bases lying between them.

The chain carries TRBV27 and TRBJ1-2; tentatively, D is TRBD1 (6 bases). Germline CDR1 is MNHEY and CDR2 is SMNVEV (reference sequence). The CDR3 loop spans 14 amino acids. The germline V and J ends were trimmed by 4 bases and 2 bases, with 11 bases remaining between them. CDR3 in amino acids: CASSSAGDNYGYTF. The CDR3 region has the DNA TGTGCCAGCAGTTCTGCAGGGGACAACTATGGCTACACCTTC.

The rearrangement joins TRBV5-4 to TRBJ2-1; 8 bases agree with TRBD1. The CDR3 totals 17 residues. The V gene end was trimmed by 0 bases and the J gene end by 10 bases; junction bases not matched to a gene: 15. CDR1 SGHNT and CDR2 YYREEE come from the germline V gene (reference sequence). CDR3 in amino acids: CASSLAGRDRIFGEQFF. In DNA, the CDR3 is TGTGCCAGCAGCTTGGCGGGCCGGGACAGGATTTTTGGGGAGCAGTTCTTC. The whole variable domain, remainder taken from reference TRBV5-4 and TRBJ2-1, is ETGVTQSPTHLIKTRGQQVTLRCSSQSGHNTVSWYQQALGQGPQFIFQYYREEENGRGNFPPRFSGLQFPNYSSELNVNALELDDSALYLCASSLAGRDRIFGEQFFGPGTRLTVL.

The CDR3 region has the DNA TGCGCCAGCAGCCCAAGACCATCCGGGACAGGACAAGAGACCCAGTACTTC. This encodes CASSPRPSGTGQETQYF. V gene TRBV5-1 combines with J gene TRBJ2-5; 8 positions match TRBD1. This CDR3 comprises 17 residues. The J segment lost 2 bases and the V segment lost 4 bases, leaving 13 bases of the junction unmatched. In germline, CDR1 is SGHRS, CDR2 YFSETQ.

The chain employs TRBV2 and TRBJ2-7; no reliable D call. Germline V gives CDR1 SNHLY, CDR2 FYNNEI. Trimming took off 6 bases at V and 3 bases at J, with 9 bases between the two ends. The CDR3 length is 12 residues. CDR3 sequence (DNA): TGTGCCAGCAGAGTGACAAGCTACGAGCAGTACTTC. Translation: CASRVTSYEQYF.

The CDR3 region has the DNA TGTGCCAGCACGACAGGGGGCATCACTGAAGCTTTCTTT. This translates into CASTTGGITEAFF. V is TRBV2 and J is TRBJ1-1; 10 bases align to TRBD1. Germline-derived CDR1 and CDR2 are SNHLY and FYNNEI. The CDR3 extends over 13 amino acids. Losses at the gene ends were 7 bases for V and 4 bases for J; bases not matched to a gene: 3.

The genes are TRBV7-2 and TRBJ2-1; TRBD2 aligns across 9 bases. The trim removed 5 bases at V and 4 bases at J, leaving 6 bases unmatched. CDR1 and CDR2 (germline): SGHTA, FQGNSA. The CDR3 contains 15 residues. CDR3 sequence: CASSASGGRYNEQFF. CDR3 nucleotides: TGTGCCAGCAGCGCGAGCGGGGGGAGATACAATGAGCAGTTCTTC.

This clone showed up just a few times. This CDR3 is CASSERDGTLPYEQYF. The CDR3 coding sequence is TGTGCCAGCAGTGAACGGGACGGGACACTTCCCTACGAGCAGTACTTC. The genes are TRBV6-1 and TRBJ2-7, with D maybe TRBD1 (6 bases). The CDR3 spans 16 residues. The germline gives CDR1 MNHNS, CDR2 SASEGT. V shed 2 bases and J shed 2 bases, with 16 bases lying between them.

This chain connects TRBV11-3 to TRBJ2-1; D remains ambiguous. CDR1 SGHNT and CDR2 YENEEA come from the germline V gene. The germline V and J ends were trimmed by 5 bases and 9 bases, with 11 bases remaining between them. The CDR3 totals 12 residues. In DNA, the CDR3 is TGTGCCAGCAGCCTAAGAACGGTTGAGCAGTTCTTC. This sequence encodes CASSLRTVEQFF. Full variable domain (missing parts from reference TRBV11-3 and TRBJ2-1): EAGVVQSPRYKIIEKKQPVAFWCNPISGHNTLYWYLQNLGQGPELLIRYENEEAVDDSQLPKDRFSAERLKGVDSTLKIQPAELGDSAVYLCASSLRTVEQFFGPGTRLTVL.

This chain connects TRBV27 to TRBJ2-7; D is ambiguous. Germline assignment: CDR1 MNHEY and CDR2 SMNVEV (reference sequence). V was clipped by 8 bases and J by 0 bases, with 17 bases between them. The CDR3 is made up of 15 amino acids. CDR3 region: CASRVRNGNSYEQYF. The CDR3 DNA reads as TGTGCCAGCCGAGTCCGTAACGGCAACTCCTACGAGCAGTACTTC.

The chain carries TRBV4-1 and TRBJ2-3; 10 nucleotides match TRBD2. Germline CDR1 MGHRA, CDR2 YSYEKL. Losses at the gene ends were 2 bases for V and 2 bases for J; bases not matched to a gene: 13. The CDR3 spans 19 residues. The CDR3 spells CASSQRISSGRADTDTQYF. The DNA of the CDR3 is TGCGCCAGCAGCCAACGCATCTCGAGCGGGAGGGCGGACACAGATACGCAGTATTTT.

The J gene is TRBJ2-3, the V gene TRBV6-4; a weak D match, TRBD2 (5 bases). The V gene lost 4 bases and the J gene lost 0 bases, with 14 bases spanning the gap. Germline V gene sequence: CDR1 MRHNA, CDR2 SNTAGT. The CDR3 covers 16 residues. In DNA form, the CDR3 reads TGTGCCAGCAGTGCCCAGAGCGGAACTAGCACAGATACGCAGTATTTT. It encodes CASSAQSGTSTDTQYF.

V gene TRBV18 combines with J gene TRBJ2-1, with D hard to call. CDR3 length: 14 amino acids. V was pared by 4 bases and J by 4 bases, with 11 bases between. Germline V gene data show CDR1 as KGHSH and CDR2 as LQKENI. CDR3 sequence (DNA): TGTGCCAGCTCACTCCAGGAGACTTACAATGAGCAGTTCTTC. Protein product: CASSLQETYNEQFF. The variable domain in full, with the rest retrieved from reference TRBV18 and TRBJ2-1, is NAGVMQNPRHLVRRRGQEARLRCSPMKGHSHVYWYRQLPEEGLKFMVYLQKENIIDESGMPKERFSAEFPKEGPSILRIQQVVRGDSAAYFCASSLQETYNEQFFGPGTRLTVL.

The CDR3 DNA follows: TGTGCCAGCAGCTTAGCCGTTAGCGGGAGGGGCGAGCAGTACTTC. Its translation: CASSLAVSGRGEQYF. The chain links TRBV7-9 to TRBJ2-7; TRBD2 agrees at 11 bases. The CDR3 sequence is 15 residues long. The germline CDR1 and CDR2 sequences are SEHNR and FQNEAQ (reference sequence). Germline trimming cut 0 bases from V and 6 bases from J; bases unmatched to any gene: 4.

Only a few counts were recorded for this clone. V and J are TRBV18 and TRBJ1-2; 7 bases fit TRBD1. Germline V gene sequence: CDR1 KGHSH, CDR2 LQKENI. The length of the CDR3 is 15 residues. Trimming cost V 6 bases and J 0 bases; bases outside gene matches: 7. The CDR3 DNA follows: TGTGCCAGCTCCCCATTGACAGGGACTAACTATGGCTACACCTTC. Translated: CASSPLTGTNYGYTF.

This chain links TRBV5-8 with TRBJ2-3; TRBD2 agrees at 10 bases. The germline V gene has CDR1 SGHTS and CDR2 YDEGEE. The CDR3 has 18 amino acids. V lost 7 bases and J lost 4; bases outside the gene matches: 18. CDR3 nucleotides: TGTGCCAGCGGATCCCCTGTTGAGCGGGGGGGCCGTGCAGATACGCAGTATTTT. Translated, it gives CASGSPVERGGRADTQYF.

The rearrangement uses TRBV11-1 and TRBJ2-7; 10 bases line up with TRBD1. This CDR3 spans 14 amino acids. The junction had 5 bases not matched to a gene; V was cut back by 7 bases and J by 2 bases. The V gene's germline CDR1 is SGHAT and CDR2 FQDESV (reference sequence). The DNA of the CDR3 is TGTGCCAGCACCAGGACAGGGGGGACCTACGAGCAGTACTTC. Residues: CASTRTGGTYEQYF.

The chain employs TRBV15 and TRBJ2-6; D might be TRBD2 (6 bases). This CDR3 has 18 residues. Germline CDR1 reads LNHNV; CDR2 reads YYDKDF (reference sequence). Trimming shortened V by 3 bases and J by 0 bases, and 15 bases separated the two germline ends. In nucleotides, the CDR3 is TGTGCCACCAGCAGTGACGAGCGGGCAGGCTCTGGGGCCAACGTCCTGACTTTC. Its translation: CATSSDERAGSGANVLTF.

The V gene is TRBV7-3, the J gene TRBJ2-1, with 15 positions matching TRBD2. The CDR3 consists of 14 residues. Germline CDR1 and CDR2: SGHTA and FQGTGA. Trimming took 4 bases from V and 12 from J; bases not matched to a gene: 4. The chain's CDR3 is CASSSGTSGGRQFF. CDR3 nucleotides: TGTGCCAGCAGCTCCGGGACTAGCGGGGGGCGGCAGTTCTTC. The entire variable domain, with the rest obtained from reference TRBV7-3 and TRBJ2-1, is as follows: GAGVSQTPSNKVTEKGKYVELRCDPISGHTALYWYRQSLGQGPEFLIYFQGTGAADDSGLPNDRFFAVRPEGSVSTLKIQRTERGDSAVYLCASSSGTSGGRQFFGPGTRLTVL.

V usage is TRBV18 and J usage is TRBJ2-2; 12 bases are a match to TRBD2. The CDR3 extends over 20 amino acids. V was pared by 1 base and J by 0 bases, with 9 bases of the junction left unmatched. CDR1 is KGHSH, CDR2 LQKENI, per germline. CDR3 amino acids: CASSPRSLAGGPANTGELFF. The CDR3 DNA reads TGTGCCAGCTCACCACGATCGCTAGCGGGAGGGCCGGCGAACACCGGGGAGCTGTTTTTT.

The chain has TRBV11-2 and TRBJ2-5; TRBD2 matches at 11 bases. V gave up 0 bases and J gave up 5 bases; unmatched junction bases: 5. Germline V gene sequence: CDR1 SGHAT, CDR2 FQNNGV. The CDR3 has 16 amino acids. DNA for the CDR3: TGTGCCAGCAGCTTAGATTTCGCTAGCGGGAGGGAGACCCAGTACTTC. It is translated as CASSLDFASGRETQYF. Complete variable domain (other parts from reference TRBV11-2 and TRBJ2-5): EAGVAQSPRYKIIEKRQSVAFWCNPISGHATLYWYQQILGQGPKLLIQFQNNGVVDDSQLPKDRFSAERLKGVDSTLKIQPAKLEDSAVYLCASSLDFASGRETQYFGPGTRLLVL.

This clone showed up just once. The chain recombines TRBV28 with TRBJ2-1; 9 bases align to TRBD1. Per the germline V gene, CDR1 is MDHEN and CDR2 is SYDVKM. The CDR3 loop spans 16 amino acids. Germline trimming cut 8 bases from V and 5 bases from J; bases unmatched to any gene: 13. The CDR3 region is CASVAAGTGPNNEQFF. The CDR3 DNA reads as TGTGCCAGCGTTGCAGCCGGGACAGGGCCGAACAATGAGCAGTTCTTC.

This rearrangement joins TRBV4-1 to TRBJ2-3, with 9 positions matching TRBD2. Germline V CDR1 and CDR2: MGHRA, YSYEKL. Trimming cost V 2 bases and J 2 bases; bases outside gene matches: 14. This CDR3 spans 19 amino acids. CDR3 DNA: TGCGCCAGCAGCCAATCCCGACTAGCGGAACCTCGGCTCACAGATACGCAGTATTTT. Translated: CASSQSRLAEPRLTDTQYF.

The chain joins TRBV28 to TRBJ1-5; D gene uncertain. Germline V CDR1 and CDR2: MDHEN, SYDVKM. Trimming removed 5 bases at V and 5 bases at J, with 19 bases between. CDR3 size: 16 residues. The CDR3 sequence: CASSLSAWGGDQPQHF. Here the CDR3 DNA reads TGTGCCAGCAGTCTCTCCGCTTGGGGTGGGGATCAGCCCCAGCATTTT.

The chain recombines TRBV2 with TRBJ2-7; D is ambiguous. From germline, CDR1 is SNHLY and CDR2 FYNNEI. The V gene lost 6 bases and the J gene lost 3 bases, with 15 bases spanning the gap. This CDR3 spans 14 amino acids. CDR3 loop: CASREVPQNYEQYF. The CDR3, as DNA: TGTGCCAGCAGAGAGGTCCCACAGAACTACGAGCAGTACTTC.

J is TRBJ2-7 and V is TRBV18; D gene uncertain. Germline CDR1 reads KGHSH; CDR2 reads LQKENI. The CDR3 covers 13 residues. The V gene lost 0 bases and the J gene lost 9 bases, with 12 bases spanning the gap. CDR3 sequence: CASSPPFETWQYF. CDR3 DNA: TGTGCCAGCTCACCACCGTTCGAAACGTGGCAGTACTTC. Based on the CDR3 plus reference TRBV18 and TRBJ2-7, the full variable domain is NAGVMQNPRHLVRRRGQEARLRCSPMKGHSHVYWYRQLPEEGLKFMVYLQKENIIDESGMPKERFSAEFPKEGPSILRIQQVVRGDSAAYFCASSPPFETWQYFGPGTRLTVT.

V gene TRBV13 combines with J gene TRBJ2-7; D not resolved. Between the trimmed V and J ends, which lost 2 bases and 3 bases, there was a span of 23 bases. The germline CDR1 and CDR2 sequences are PRHDT and FYEKMQ (reference sequence). There are 18 residues in the CDR3. This CDR3 is CASSLLRSGYHFSYEQYF. For the CDR3, the DNA is TGTGCCAGCAGCTTACTTCGATCTGGGTACCATTTCAGCTACGAGCAGTACTTC.

The chain carries TRBV5-1 and TRBJ1-1, with 7 bases identical to TRBD1. V gave up 4 bases and J gave up 1 base; unmatched junction bases: 7. Germline V gene sequence: CDR1 SGHRS, CDR2 YFSETQ. This CDR3 region has 15 residues. CDR3 sequence: CASSPGDSSNTEAFF. The CDR3 nucleotides read TGCGCCAGCAGCCCCGGGGACAGCTCGAACACTGAAGCTTTCTTT.